This entry is about one T cell receptor beta chain. This sample was taken from a study of OX40 agonist ivuxolimab in advanced cancers. TCRdb's table, derived via immunoSEQ multiplex PCR, lists solely in-frame clones and lacks some. The data show over 25,000 clones, with 81% seen just once and less than 40% held by the top ten. The CDR3 length is 13 residues. V dropped 6 bases and J dropped 2 bases, with 11 bases sitting between them. Germline CDR1 and CDR2: MDHEN and SYDVKM. Sequenced here: CD4+ or CD8+ T cells sorted from blood, sampled in a trial of the OX40 agonist ivuxolimab. The source is an adult with an advanced solid tumor such as melanoma, head and neck, liver or kidney cancer. The chain links TRBV28 to TRBJ2-7; weak D call: TRBD1 (5 bases). CDR3 nucleotide sequence: TGTGCCAGCAGCCCCGGACAACCCTACGAGCAGTACTTC. Its translation is CASSPGQPYEQYF.